This T cell receptor (beta chain) stems from a study of response to subunit inactivated influenza vaccine. The study, taken as a whole, reports: Each seasonal flu vaccination may recruit only limited new T cells, authors suggested.

TCRdb reprocessed the RT-PCR reads via MiXCR and lists one record per CDR3 protein. This sample has a few hundred thousand distinct CDR3 sequences, with 14% found just once. A remark on this clonotype: Its cognate antigen is unknown.

The receptor was derived from a man over 45 who received an inactivated influenza vaccine. Here the sequenced sample was PBMCs from blood, taken roughly 13 days after vaccination.

Here the CDR3 DNA reads TGTGCCAGCAGCTTGGAGGGCCGGAGAGGCATTCAGTACTTC. Its protein is CASSLEGRRGIQYF. The V call is TRBV5-5, the J call TRBJ2-4; D is unclear. The CDR3 is made up of 14 amino acids. Germline V gene lookup returns CDR1 SGHKS and CDR2 YYEKEE (reference sequence). V lost 0 bases to trimming and J lost 9 bases, with 13 bases between them.